Given below is one T cell receptor beta chain in context. A much larger clone differs from this one at a single base, so this may be a read error. The CDR3 regions of TCR beta were amplified from RNA transcripts. TCR CDR3 regions were first amplified by RT-PCR with HTBI primers. TCRdb reprocessed the multiplex PCR reads via MiXCR and lists one record per CDR3 protein. The sample records 460,000 or so distinct CDR3 sequences, about 15% being singletons. V was shortened by 2 bases and J by 5 bases, with 10 bases between the two germline ends. Per germline, CDR1 SGHRS and CDR2 YFSETQ. There are 13 residues in the CDR3. The data are from a study of T cells in Graves' hyperthyroidism and ophthalmopathy. Hyperthyroidism was newly diagnosed in patients aged 18 to 65 (duration under 2 months). The authors took PBMCs from about 9.5 ml fresh peripheral blood.

The sample comprised blood. The chain joins TRBV5-1 to TRBJ1-2; D unclear. This clonotype originated in a woman under 30 with Graves' hyperthyroidism. CDR3 protein: CASSFQRKYGYTF. The CDR3 DNA is TGCGCCAGCAGCTTCCAGAGAAAGTATGGCTACACCTTC.